This record concerns one T cell receptor (beta chain) sequence. Its antigen is currently unknown. Per germline, CDR1 SEHNR and CDR2 FQNEAQ (reference sequence). The CDR3 has 15 amino acids. Trimming pared 4 bases from V and 4 bases from J, leaving 17 bases between. The sample is drawn from a study of T cell responses to AZD1222 COVID-19 vaccine. Findings of the study overall: Mostly white British, mostly female donors; authors suggested clonal diversity may be underestimated. Dominant CD4 TCR responses targeted spike regions 160-218 and 743-854. Repertoire sampling was restricted to post-peak T cell response timepoints. Baseline serology detected seropositivity in only six AZD1222 recipients.

Only in-frame clones appear in the TCRdb table, and some are missing; sequencing was by immunoSEQ multiplex PCR. The data hold some 200,000 clones, with 90% to 95% observed a single time. The material sequenced was peripheral blood, taken 28 days after the second AZD1222 dose. This receptor was identified in an adult who received the AZD1222 COVID-19 vaccine. This rearrangement joins TRBV7-9 to TRBJ2-7, with D possibly matching TRBD2 (6 bases). The CDR3: CASSSPQEGKYEQYF. The CDR3 coding sequence is TGTGCCAGCAGCTCCCCCCAGGAGGGGAAATACGAGCAGTACTTC.